This T cell receptor beta chain was obtained from a study of cytomegalovirus exposure and HLA in healthy donors. As for the study in general: Within an early data release were about 85 million unique TCRs drawn from HLA-typed donors.

Though probably carrying unrecorded immune exposures, donors were nominally healthy at sampling. V gave up 8 bases and J gave up 5 bases; unmatched junction bases: 14. This CDR3 region has 18 residues. Looked up from germline, CDR1 is MDHEN and CDR2 is SYDVKM. The PCR ran on 60 Vbeta and 13 Jbeta primers. TCRdb keeps only in-frame clones here, not all; method: immunoSEQ multiplex PCR. The data hold 150,000 to 200,000 clones, with roughly 80% observed a single time. Sequenced: PBMCs. The V gene is TRBV28, the J gene TRBJ2-5, with TRBD2 identical over 16 bases. The clonotype originates from a man aged 35 to 55 in good health and CMV-seronegative. Here the CDR3 DNA reads TGTGCCAGCTCGGGACTAGCGGGAGGGACGATAGGGGGGGAGACCCAGTACTTC. As protein: CASSGLAGGTIGGETQYF. Full variable domain (missing parts from reference TRBV28 and TRBJ2-5): DVKVTQSSRYLVKRTGEKVFLECVQDMDHENMFWYRQDPGLGLRLIYFSYDVKMKEKGDIPEGYSVSREKKERFSLILESASTNQTSMYLCASSGLAGGTIGGETQYFGPGTRLLVL.